The entry that follows covers one T cell receptor (beta chain) sequence. The record originates from a study of blood T cell repertoires in COVID-19. The CDR3 sequence is 16 residues long. V was pared by 5 bases and J by 9 bases, with 25 bases between. Germline values: CDR1 SGHAT, CDR2 FQNNGV. Original data processing: Estimates of nucleated cell counts were drawn from the amplification of reference gene primers. Data came from immunoSEQ multiplex PCR; TCRdb stores just in-frame clones and leaves some out. The DNA gave D and trimming, while V, J and clone size come from that table. The repertoire holds 21,000 or so clones, with around 90% as singletons.

The source material was peripheral blood. The chain links TRBV11-2 to TRBJ1-2; D remains unclear. This receptor was identified in a human donor in a cohort sampled during active COVID-19. CDR3 loop: CASSPRPGLTTDRYTF. The CDR3, as DNA: TGTGCCAGCAGCCCCCGTCCCGGACTTACAACTGATCGCTACACCTTC.